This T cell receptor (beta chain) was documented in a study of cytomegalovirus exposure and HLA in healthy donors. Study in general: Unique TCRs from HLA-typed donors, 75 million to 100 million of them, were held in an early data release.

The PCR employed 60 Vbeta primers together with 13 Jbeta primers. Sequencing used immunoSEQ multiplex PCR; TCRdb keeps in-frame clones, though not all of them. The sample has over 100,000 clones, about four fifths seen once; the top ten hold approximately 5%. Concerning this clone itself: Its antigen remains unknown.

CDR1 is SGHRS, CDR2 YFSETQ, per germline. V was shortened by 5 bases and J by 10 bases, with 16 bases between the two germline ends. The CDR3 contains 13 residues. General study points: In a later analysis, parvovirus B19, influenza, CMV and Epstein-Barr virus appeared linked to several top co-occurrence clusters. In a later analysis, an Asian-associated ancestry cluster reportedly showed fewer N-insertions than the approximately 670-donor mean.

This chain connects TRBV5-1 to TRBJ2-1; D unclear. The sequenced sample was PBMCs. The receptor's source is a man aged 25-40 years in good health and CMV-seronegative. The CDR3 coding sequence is TGCGCCAGCAGTCTTGAGGTTGCAGTGGAGCAGTTCTTC. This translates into CASSLEVAVEQFF. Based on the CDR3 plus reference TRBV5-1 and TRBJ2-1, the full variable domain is KAGVTQTPRYLIKTRGQQVTLSCSPISGHRSVSWYQQTPGQGLQFLFEYFSETQRNKGNFPGRFSGRQFSNSRSEMNVSTLELGDSALYLCASSLEVAVEQFFGPGTRLTVL.